Following are 32 T cell receptor beta chains from one sample sequenced in a study of shared clonotypes between healthy human individuals. This table comes from immunoSEQ multiplex PCR, and its TCRdb copy is limited to in-frame clones, with some not included. The sample has roughly 2.4 million clones; almost 96% are singletons. Input material: naive CD4+ T cells sorted from blood. This sample's subset: CD45RA+ positively selected. The receptors derive from a man younger than 35 in good health.

The CDR3 sequence is CASSEAGGANRQPQHF. CDR3 nucleotide sequence: TGTGCCAGCAGTGAAGCCGGGGGGGCGAATCGTCAGCCCCAGCATTTT. The chain couples TRBV6-1 to TRBJ1-5, with a weak D call TRBD1 (6 bases). CDR3 length: 16 residues. Trimming removed 0 bases at V and 6 bases at J, with 15 bases between. Per germline, CDR1 MNHNS and CDR2 SASEGT.

Notes on this clone: This same CDR3 is encoded by further DNA sequences in the sample. The chain carries TRBV7-9 and TRBJ2-5, with D perhaps TRBD2 (6 bases). The germline CDR1 and CDR2 sequences are SEHNR and FQNEAQ (reference sequence). The V gene lost 3 bases and the J gene lost 1 base, with 9 bases spanning the gap. This CDR3 is 14 amino acids long. CDR3 sequence (DNA): TGTGCCAGCAGCTTCTCCGGGGGCCAAGAGACCCAGTACTTC. It encodes CASSFSGGQETQYF. Full variable domain (outside the CDR3, taken from reference TRBV7-9 and TRBJ2-5): DTGVSQNPRHKITKRGQNVTFRCDPISEHNRLYWYRQTLGQGPEFLTYFQNEAQLEKSRLLSDRFSAERPKGSFSTLEIQRTEQGDSAMYLCASSFSGGQETQYFGPGTRLLVL.

This chain uses TRBV18 with TRBJ2-5; 11 nucleotides align to TRBD2. The V and J ends lost 6 bases and 5 bases, in that order; junction bases with no gene match: 14. The CDR3 runs 17 residues. From germline, CDR1 is KGHSH and CDR2 LQKENI. The DNA of the CDR3 is TGTGCCAGCTCCCCAACTAGCGGGAGCTCGATGGGGGAGACCCAGTACTTC. Translated, it gives CASSPTSGSSMGETQYF.

The V and J genes are TRBV2 and TRBJ1-1; 9 bases are shared with TRBD1. CDR3 length: 15 amino acids. CDR1 is SNHLY, CDR2 FYNNEI, per germline. V lost 10 bases, J lost 6 bases, and 15 bases stayed unmatched. The DNA for the CDR3 is TGTGCCACCCTGGCACAGGGGGCAAACACACCTGAAGCTTTCTTT. Its protein is CATLAQGANTPEAFF.

The rearrangement uses TRBV5-1 and TRBJ2-5; the D gene could be TRBD1 or TRBD2 (5 bases each). The CDR3 consists of 16 residues. V lost 4 bases and J lost 2, with 18 bases in between. Germline-derived CDR1 and CDR2 are SGHRS and YFSETQ. The CDR3 loop is CASSNGAGWGQETQYF. DNA of the CDR3: TGCGCCAGCAGCAACGGGGCAGGGTGGGGTCAAGAGACCCAGTACTTC. Together with reference TRBV5-1 and TRBJ2-5, the CDR3 gives the full variable domain: KAGVTQTPRYLIKTRGQQVTLSCSPISGHRSVSWYQQTPGQGLQFLFEYFSETQRNKGNFPGRFSGRQFSNSRSEMNVSTLELGDSALYLCASSNGAGWGQETQYFGPGTRLLVL.

The V call is TRBV21-1, the J call TRBJ2-7; the DNA was not used to check the table's D call, TRBD2. TRBV21-1 is recorded as a pseudogene. This CDR3 region has 16 residues. The CDR3 DNA reads as TGTGCCAGCAGCAAGCTCCGGGGTCGCCCATCCTACGAGCAGTACTTC. Amino acid sequence: CASSKLRGRPSYEQYF.

The chain is built from TRBV5-4 and TRBJ2-7, with 13 bases aligning to TRBD2. Trimming removed 5 bases from V and 7 bases from J; junction bases left unmatched: 18. The CDR3 runs to 18 residues. Germline loops: CDR1 SGHNT, CDR2 YYREEE (reference sequence). CDR3 sequence reads: CASRTGTSGAGPQGEQYF. The CDR3 DNA follows: TGTGCCAGCAGAACCGGGACTAGCGGGGCCGGGCCGCAGGGGGAGCAGTACTTC.

This clone was counted once. This chain links TRBV18 with TRBJ1-5; D is perhaps TRBD1 (5 bases). Germline assignment: CDR1 KGHSH and CDR2 LQKENI. V was cut by 4 bases and J by 5 bases, with 12 bases left in between. CDR3 length: 14 amino acids. CDR3 region: CASSLRDGDQPQHF. The CDR3 DNA reads as TGTGCCAGCTCACTTCGGGACGGTGATCAGCCCCAGCATTTT.

The gene calls are TRBV5-1 and TRBJ1-3, with unresolved D. This CDR3 has 12 residues. Germline lookup yields CDR1 SGHRS and CDR2 YFSETQ. Trimming took off 6 bases at V and 0 bases at J, with 4 bases between the two ends. CDR3 in amino acids: CASKGSGNTIYF. As DNA, the CDR3 is TGCGCCAGCAAGGGCTCTGGAAACACCATATATTTT.

This clone showed up just once. The chain has TRBV9 and TRBJ2-3, with 9 bases that match TRBD2. The CDR3 extends over 14 amino acids. Germline V gene lookup returns CDR1 SGDLS and CDR2 YYNGEE. The trim removed 3 bases at V and 4 bases at J, leaving 3 bases unmatched. CDR3 in amino acids: CASSATSGSDTQYF. For the CDR3, the DNA is TGTGCCAGCAGCGCGACTAGCGGCTCAGATACGCAGTATTTT.

The chain is built from TRBV14 and TRBJ1-6; no definite D call. In germline, CDR1 is SGHDN, CDR2 FVKESK. CDR3 length: 15 residues. V was pared by 1 base and J by 0 bases, with 4 bases between. Here the CDR3 reads CASSQGSSYNSPLHF. The CDR3 DNA follows: TGTGCCAGCAGCCAAGGTAGCTCCTATAATTCACCCCTCCACTTT.

The rearrangement uses TRBV6-1 and TRBJ2-7; D call uncertain. The CDR3 sequence is 15 residues long. Trimming left V 6 bases short and J 3 bases short, with 18 bases between. Germline loops: CDR1 MNHNS, CDR2 SASEGT. The CDR3, as DNA: TGTGCCAGCAGCTCGCACCCCGGCCAGGACTACGAGCAGTACTTC. Translated: CASSSHPGQDYEQYF.

Remarks on this clone: The sample holds other DNA sequences that translate to the same CDR3. This chain links TRBV5-1 with TRBJ1-6; 8 bases map to TRBD1. The CDR3 runs to 14 residues. The germline V gene encodes CDR1 SGHRS and CDR2 YFSETQ. Trimming at V came to 4 bases and at J to 6 bases, leaving 3 bases not matched to a gene. The CDR3 nucleotides read TGCGCCAGCAGCCCAGGACAGGGTAATTCACCCCTCCACTTT. As protein: CASSPGQGNSPLHF.

The CDR3 DNA is TGTGCCAGCAGTCCGGGACTCGTTACTAGCACAGATACGCAGTATTTT. As protein: CASSPGLVTSTDTQYF. The rearrangement links TRBV28 to TRBJ2-3; perhaps TRBD2 as D (6 bases). CDR3 length equals 16 residues. V lost 5 bases, J lost 0 bases, and 15 bases lay in between. From germline, CDR1 is MDHEN and CDR2 SYDVKM. Combining the CDR3 with reference TRBV28 and TRBJ2-3 gives the whole variable domain DVKVTQSSRYLVKRTGEKVFLECVQDMDHENMFWYRQDPGLGLRLIYFSYDVKMKEKGDIPEGYSVSREKKERFSLILESASTNQTSMYLCASSPGLVTSTDTQYFGPGTRLTVL.

The CDR3 loop is CASSSGGKNTEAFF. The CDR3 DNA reads as TGCGCCAGCAGCTCGGGGGGCAAAAACACTGAAGCTTTCTTT. The chain employs TRBV5-1 and TRBJ1-1; tentative D call: TRBD1 (6 bases). The V end was cut by 3 bases, the J end by 2 bases, with 11 bases between. Germline-derived CDR1 and CDR2 are SGHRS and YFSETQ. CDR3 length equals 14 residues. Combining the CDR3 with reference TRBV5-1 and TRBJ1-1 gives the whole variable domain KAGVTQTPRYLIKTRGQQVTLSCSPISGHRSVSWYQQTPGQGLQFLFEYFSETQRNKGNFPGRFSGRQFSNSRSEMNVSTLELGDSALYLCASSSGGKNTEAFFGQGTRLTVV.

This chain joins TRBV5-4 and TRBJ1-6, with unresolved D. This CDR3 is built from 16 residues. Trimming shortened V by 0 bases and J by 6 bases, and 13 bases separated the two germline ends. The germline gives CDR1 SGHNT, CDR2 YYREEE (reference sequence). CDR3 loop: CASSLGSSFGNSPLHF. The CDR3 nucleotides are TGTGCCAGCAGCTTGGGTTCTTCATTTGGTAATTCACCCCTCCACTTT. Together with reference TRBV5-4 and TRBJ1-6, the CDR3 gives the full variable domain: ETGVTQSPTHLIKTRGQQVTLRCSSQSGHNTVSWYQQALGQGPQFIFQYYREEENGRGNFPPRFSGLQFPNYSSELNVNALELDDSALYLCASSLGSSFGNSPLHFGNGTRLTVT.

The rearrangement uses TRBV27 and TRBJ1-4; 7 bases map to TRBD1. The germline V gene has CDR1 MNHEY and CDR2 SMNVEV (reference sequence). Trimming at V came to 8 bases and at J to 4 bases, leaving 7 bases not matched to a gene. The CDR3 length is 14 residues. The chain's CDR3 is CASGKQGINEKLFF. For the CDR3, the DNA is TGTGCCAGCGGAAAACAGGGGATTAATGAAAAACTGTTTTTT.

CDR3 coding DNA: TGCAGCGTCATCCCGGGAGGGGGCGGCAAGACCCAGTACTTC. Protein: CSVIPGGGGKTQYF. This chain connects TRBV29-1 to TRBJ2-5, with a possible D match to TRBD2 (8 bases). V lost 6 bases and J 6 bases, leaving 20 bases between the germline ends. The CDR3 runs 14 residues. The germline V gene encodes CDR1 SQVTM and CDR2 ANQGSEA. Full variable domain (outside the CDR3, taken from reference TRBV29-1 and TRBJ2-5): SAVISQKPSRDICQRGTSLTIQCQVDSQVTMMFWYRQQPGQSLTLIATANQGSEATYESGFVIDKFPISRPNLTFSTLTVSNMSPEDSSIYLCSVIPGGGGKTQYFGPGTRLLVL.

The chain couples TRBV5-1 to TRBJ1-2; D is undetermined. The CDR3 is made up of 13 amino acids. Germline CDR1 is SGHRS and CDR2 is YFSETQ. The V gene lost 5 bases and the J gene lost 4 bases, with 12 bases spanning the gap. This CDR3 is CASRDGPGYGYTF. As DNA, the CDR3 is TGCGCCAGCAGGGACGGCCCGGGCTATGGCTACACCTTC.

Comment on this clone: Other nucleotide sequences in the sample specify the same CDR3. The chain recombines TRBV5-6 with TRBJ1-3, with D possibly TRBD1 on 6 matching bases. V gave up 2 bases and J gave up 3 bases, with 12 bases separating them. The germline V gene encodes CDR1 SGHDT and CDR2 YYEEEE. The CDR3 extends over 15 amino acids. This chain's CDR3 is CASSLRGRFGNTIYF. The CDR3 DNA sequence: TGTGCCAGCAGCTTACGGGGGCGCTTTGGAAACACCATATATTTT.

J is TRBJ2-7 and V is TRBV7-8; 12 nucleotides match TRBD2. CDR3 size: 15 residues. Germline V gene lookup returns CDR1 SGHVS and CDR2 FQNEAQ. V lost 6 bases to trimming and J lost 4 bases; unmatched junction nucleotides: 7. The CDR3 is CASRPLAGGVYEQYF. In nucleotides, the CDR3 is TGTGCCAGCAGACCACTAGCGGGAGGTGTGTACGAGCAGTACTTC.

The rearrangement uses TRBV19 and TRBJ2-3; 11 bases fit TRBD2. Looked up from germline, CDR1 is LNHDA and CDR2 is SQIVND (reference sequence). The junction had 5 bases not matched to a gene; V was cut back by 6 bases and J by 0 bases. This CDR3 region has 16 residues. The CDR3 DNA sequence: TGTGCCAGTAGCCGTCTAGCGGGGGGAAGCACAGATACGCAGTATTTT. Translation gives CASSRLAGGSTDTQYF. The full variable domain, rest sourced from reference TRBV19 and TRBJ2-3, is DGGITQSPKYLFRKEGQNVTLSCEQNLNHDAMYWYRQDPGQGLRLIYYSQIVNDFQKGDIAEGYSVSREKKESFPLTVTSAQKNPTAFYLCASSRLAGGSTDTQYFGPGTRLTVL.

This chain joins TRBV7-2 and TRBJ2-2; 10 bases are a match to TRBD2. CDR3 length: 15 residues. From germline, CDR1 is SGHTA and CDR2 FQGNSA. The trim removed 6 bases at V and 3 bases at J, leaving 4 bases unmatched. The CDR3 sequence is CASSRTSGHTGELFF. The CDR3 DNA sequence: TGTGCCAGCAGTCGGACTAGCGGCCACACCGGGGAGCTGTTTTTT.

This chain links TRBV11-2 with TRBJ2-2; D is perhaps TRBD2 (5 bases). The CDR3 spans 16 residues. V was pared by 5 bases and J by 4 bases, with 17 bases between. CDR1 is SGHAT, CDR2 FQNNGV, per germline. CDR3 in DNA: TGTGCCAGCAGCCCACCGGTAGCCCGGGGCACCGGGGAGCTGTTTTTT. This gives the protein CASSPPVARGTGELFF.

The rearrangement uses TRBV7-2 and TRBJ1-1; D possibly corresponds to TRBD1 (5 bases). V was pared by 5 bases and J by 5 bases, with 18 bases between. This CDR3 region has 15 residues. Germline CDR1 reads SGHTA; CDR2 reads FQGNSA. The CDR3 loop is CASSPSRDAGTEAFF. In nucleotides, the CDR3 is TGTGCCAGCAGCCCCTCCAGAGACGCAGGGACTGAAGCTTTCTTT.

The chain employs TRBV30 and TRBJ1-2; 8 nucleotides match TRBD1. The CDR3 contains 14 residues. The junction had 10 bases not matched to a gene; V was cut back by 5 bases and J by 5 bases. Germline assignment: CDR1 GTSNPN and CDR2 SVGIG (reference sequence). CDR3 protein: CAWGRDRGGYGYTF. DNA for the CDR3: TGTGCCTGGGGCCGCGACAGGGGTGGGTATGGCTACACCTTC.

The chain couples TRBV5-4 to TRBJ1-1; possible D gene TRBD1, 5 bases. Deletions cut 3 bases from V and 7 bases from J, with 28 bases between. The length of the CDR3 is 18 residues. In germline, CDR1 is SGHNT, CDR2 YYREEE (reference sequence). CDR3 loop: CASSSEVGTRRQRNEAFF. Here the CDR3 DNA reads TGTGCCAGCAGCTCAGAGGTCGGCACCCGGAGACAGCGAAATGAAGCTTTCTTT.

V usage is TRBV5-6 and J usage is TRBJ1-3; the D is unclear. This CDR3 region has 15 residues. V was pared by 0 bases and J by 0 bases, with 7 bases between. Germline CDR1 is SGHDT and CDR2 is YYEEEE. The CDR3 spells CASSLGWYSGNTIYF. The CDR3 region has the DNA TGTGCCAGCAGCTTGGGTTGGTACTCTGGAAACACCATATATTTT. The full variable domain, completed using reference TRBV5-6 and TRBJ1-3, is DAGVTQSPTHLIKTRGQQVTLRCSPKSGHDTVSWYQQALGQGPQFIFQYYEEEERQRGNFPDRFSGHQFPNYSSELNVNALLLGDSALYLCASSLGWYSGNTIYFGEGSWLTVV.

V usage is TRBV7-9 and J usage is TRBJ2-3; D is perhaps TRBD1 (6 bases). V was shortened by 1 base and J by 2 bases, with 10 bases between the two germline ends. Looked up from germline, CDR1 is SEHNR and CDR2 is FQNEAQ (reference sequence). This CDR3 region has 15 residues. The chain's CDR3 is CASSLVTGTTDTQYF. For the CDR3, the DNA is TGTGCCAGCAGCTTAGTAACAGGGACCACAGATACGCAGTATTTT. Based on the CDR3 plus reference TRBV7-9 and TRBJ2-3, the full variable domain is DTGVSQNPRHKITKRGQNVTFRCDPISEHNRLYWYRQTLGQGPEFLTYFQNEAQLEKSRLLSDRFSAERPKGSFSTLEIQRTEQGDSAMYLCASSLVTGTTDTQYFGPGTRLTVL.

CDR3 protein: CASTRLAGGAYEQYF. The DNA for the CDR3 is TGCGCCAGCACCCGACTAGCGGGAGGGGCCTACGAGCAGTACTTC. This sequence joins TRBV4-1 and TRBJ2-7; 14 positions match TRBD2. The germline V gene has CDR1 MGHRA and CDR2 YSYEKL. With 7 bases clipped from V and 2 bases from J, the junction kept 4 bases outside the gene matches. CDR3 length equals 15 residues.

The CDR3, as DNA: TGTGCCAGCAGCTTAGCGCGGGGTAGCGACGTTATTAATGAGCAGTTCTTC. This codes for CASSLARGSDVINEQFF. The rearrangement uses TRBV7-6 and TRBJ2-1, with a tentative D call TRBD2 (6 bases). Trimming removed 0 bases from V and 7 bases from J, with 19 bases in between. Germline V gives CDR1 SGHVS, CDR2 FNYEAQ. The CDR3 is made up of 17 amino acids.

Worth noting for this clone: Other nucleotide sequences from this sample produce the same CDR3. This sequence joins TRBV6-6 and TRBJ1-5, with D unclear. The CDR3 has 11 amino acids. The V and J ends lost 5 bases and 4 bases respectively, with 3 bases between them. CDR1 and CDR2 (germline): MNHNY, SVGAGI (reference sequence). As DNA, the CDR3 is TGTGCCAGCAGTACTAATCAGCCCCAGCATTTT. Its protein product is CASSTNQPQHF.